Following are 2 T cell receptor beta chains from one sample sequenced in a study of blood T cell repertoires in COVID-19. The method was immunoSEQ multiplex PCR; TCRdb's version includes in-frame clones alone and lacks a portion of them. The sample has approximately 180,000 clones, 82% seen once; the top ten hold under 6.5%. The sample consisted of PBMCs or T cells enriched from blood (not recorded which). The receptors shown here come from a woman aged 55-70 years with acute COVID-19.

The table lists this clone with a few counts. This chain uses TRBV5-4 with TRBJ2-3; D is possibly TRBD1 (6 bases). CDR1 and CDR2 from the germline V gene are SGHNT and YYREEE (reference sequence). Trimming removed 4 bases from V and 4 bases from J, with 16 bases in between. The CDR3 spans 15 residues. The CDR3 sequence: CASSDGQGTADTQYF. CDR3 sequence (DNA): TGTGCCAGCAGCGATGGGCAGGGGACCGCAGATACGCAGTATTTT. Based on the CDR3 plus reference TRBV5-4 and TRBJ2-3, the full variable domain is ETGVTQSPTHLIKTRGQQVTLRCSSQSGHNTVSWYQQALGQGPQFIFQYYREEENGRGNFPPRFSGLQFPNYSSELNVNALELDDSALYLCASSDGQGTADTQYFGPGTRLTVL.

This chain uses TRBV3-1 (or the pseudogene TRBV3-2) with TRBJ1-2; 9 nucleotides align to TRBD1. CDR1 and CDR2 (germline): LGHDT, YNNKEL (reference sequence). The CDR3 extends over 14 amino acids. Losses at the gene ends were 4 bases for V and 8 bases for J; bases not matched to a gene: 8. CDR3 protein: CASSRKGQGKGYTF. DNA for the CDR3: TGTGCCAGCAGCCGAAAGGGACAGGGAAAAGGCTACACCTTC.